These 8 T cell receptor beta chains originate from one sample sequenced in a study of metastatic and nonmetastatic thyroid tumors. Thyroid surgery had not been preceded by any treatment in any patient. TCRdb re-called the PCR reads with MiXCR. Counted here are roughly 30,000 clones, 10% to 14% occurring once; the ten biggest clones make up more than 15%. The sequenced sample was blood. The receptor set was obtained from a female donor with papillary thyroid cancer or a benign thyroid nodule (not recorded which). Some clones in this sample may be carry-over from other donors' samples.

This chain connects TRBV28 to TRBJ2-7, with TRBD2 as a possible D gene (5 bases). CDR3 size: 13 residues. The ends were cut back, 3 bases at V and 6 bases at J, with 12 bases in the middle. Germline loops: CDR1 MDHEN, CDR2 SYDVKM. The DNA for the CDR3 is TGTGCCAGCAGTTTTCGCGGGCCCCGCGAGCAGTACTTC. Its translation: CASSFRGPREQYF.

This clone was seen many times. The chain recombines TRBV14 with TRBJ2-1, with D hard to call. The V end lost 4 bases, the J end lost 6 bases, and 7 bases lay between the germline ends. The CDR3 has 12 amino acids. Germline V lookup: CDR1 SGHDN, CDR2 FVKESK. The CDR3 DNA sequence: TGTGCCAGCAGCCCTCCAGGCAATGAGCAGTTCTTC. Translated: CASSPPGNEQFF.

This clone has a count of ten or more. The rearrangement uses TRBV29-1 and TRBJ2-1, with TRBD2 matching 7 bases. CDR1 is SQVTM and CDR2 is ANQGSEA in the germline V gene. CDR3 length equals 14 residues. The J segment lost 4 bases and the V segment lost 7 bases, leaving 10 bases of the junction unmatched. The CDR3 nucleotides read TGCAGCGGGGCCGGGGGGAGTTGGTACAATGAGCAGTTCTTC. It codes for CSGAGGSWYNEQFF.

This clone has just a few counts. The chain links TRBV3-1 to TRBJ1-3; D might be TRBD1 (6 bases). The V gene's germline CDR1 is LGHDT and CDR2 YNNKEL (reference sequence). This CDR3 comprises 16 residues. Trimming shortened V by 4 bases and J by 3 bases, and 16 bases separated the two germline ends. CDR3 in amino acids: CASSPQGGGSGNTIYF. The DNA for the CDR3 is TGTGCCAGCAGCCCCCAGGGTGGGGGCAGTGGAAACACCATATATTTT.

Many counts were recorded for this clone. The chain has TRBV6-1 and TRBJ1-2; D is possibly TRBD1 (6 bases). Germline V gene lookup returns CDR1 MNHNS and CDR2 SASEGT. Trimming removed 6 bases at V and 5 bases at J, with 16 bases between. The CDR3 is 14 residues long. DNA for the CDR3: TGTGCCAGCAGCCCCTACCGACAGGAGTATGGCTACACCTTC. Protein sequence: CASSPYRQEYGYTF.

The chain is built from TRBV3-1 and TRBJ1-1, with TRBD1 as a possible D gene (5 bases). Trimming left V 4 bases short and J 2 bases short, with 11 bases between. The CDR3 is 14 amino acids. Germline CDR1 LGHDT, CDR2 YNNKEL (reference sequence). The DNA for the CDR3 is TGTGCCAGCAGCCCCAGGGACTTAAACACTGAAGCTTTCTTT. It is translated as CASSPRDLNTEAFF.

Many counts were recorded for this clone. V is TRBV7-2 and J is TRBJ2-4; D is tentatively TRBD1 or TRBD2 (5 bases each). Looked up from germline, CDR1 is SGHTA and CDR2 is FQGNSA. V lost 5 bases and J 1 base, leaving 18 bases between the germline ends. The CDR3 is 17 amino acids. The CDR3 DNA reads as TGTGCCAGCAGCCCAGACGTCGGATGGGGGGCCAAAAACATTCAGTACTTC. Amino acid sequence: CASSPDVGWGAKNIQYF.

This clone was picked up many times. Other DNA sequences in the same sample also yield this CDR3. The chain combines TRBV11-2 with TRBJ1-1, with 8 bases matching TRBD1. The germline V gene encodes CDR1 SGHAT and CDR2 FQNNGV. Trimming removed 2 bases from V and 1 base from J; junction bases left unmatched: 3. The CDR3 sequence is 15 residues long. The CDR3 protein is CASSLQGAGNTEAFF. The CDR3 coding sequence is TGTGCCAGCAGCTTACAGGGGGCAGGGAACACTGAAGCTTTCTTT.